This T cell receptor beta chain emerged from a study of T cell repertoires in cytomegalovirus infection. At the level of the study: CMV epitopes, recently identified HLA-C-restricted and well-studied HLA-B-restricted, were used. Public TCR beta signatures were indicative of both CMV infection and a matching HLA type. Whole-study findings and limits: Dominant in the ex vivo response were TCR beta clonotypes restricted by HLA-C and specific for CMV. Based on cumulative public TCR beta family frequency, carriers of CMV plus the relevant HLA were identified.

This clonotype was counted only a few times. Its antigen is not known. Germline CDR1 is SEHNR and CDR2 is FQNEAQ (reference sequence). V was clipped by 1 base and J by 5 bases, with 8 bases between them. The CDR3 runs 13 residues. TCRdb reanalysed the reads using MiXCR and keeps one entry per CDR3 protein. This table has some 270,000 distinct CDR3 sequences, about 20% appearing once. The receptor comes from a human donor in good health (CMV status not recorded). Some clones in this sample may be carry-over from other donors' samples. The sample was cultured PBMCs, taken from culture after CMV antigen stimulation. The chain has TRBV7-9 and TRBJ1-1, with D unresolved. The CDR3 loop is CASSLETETEAFF. DNA for the CDR3: TGTGCCAGCAGCTTAGAGACCGAGACTGAAGCTTTCTTT.